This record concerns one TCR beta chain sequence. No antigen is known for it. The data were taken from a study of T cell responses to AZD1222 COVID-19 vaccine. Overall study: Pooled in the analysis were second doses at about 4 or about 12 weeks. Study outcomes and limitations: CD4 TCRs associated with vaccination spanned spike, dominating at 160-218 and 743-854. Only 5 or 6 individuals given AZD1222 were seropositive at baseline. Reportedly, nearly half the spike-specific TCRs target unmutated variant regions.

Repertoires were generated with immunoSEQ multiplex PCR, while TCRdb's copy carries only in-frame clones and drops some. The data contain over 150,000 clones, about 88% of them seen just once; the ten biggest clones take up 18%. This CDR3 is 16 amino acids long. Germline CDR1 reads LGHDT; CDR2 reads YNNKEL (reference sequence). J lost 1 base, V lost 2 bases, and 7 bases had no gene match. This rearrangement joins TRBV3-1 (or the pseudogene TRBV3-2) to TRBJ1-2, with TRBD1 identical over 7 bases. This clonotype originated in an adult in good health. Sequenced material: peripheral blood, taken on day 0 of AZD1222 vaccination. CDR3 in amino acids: CASSQYGQDRNYGYTF. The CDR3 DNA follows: TGTGCCAGCAGCCAATATGGACAGGACCGTAACTATGGCTACACCTTC.